This TCR beta chain is from a study of shared clonotypes between healthy human individuals. Study observations and caveats: Relative to clonotypes present in all four donors, those not shared had lower generation probabilities.

Only one count was recorded for this clone. Antigen specificity is unknown. The genomic DNA of each subset was split evenly across several immunoSEQ plates. Data came from immunoSEQ multiplex PCR; TCRdb stores just in-frame clones and leaves some out. The data contain approximately 2.5 million clones, around 94% of them seen just once; the ten biggest clones take up roughly 0.15%. The germline V gene has CDR1 SGHDN and CDR2 FVKESK. The junction had 4 bases not matched to a gene; V was cut back by 2 bases and J by 10 bases. The CDR3 totals 14 residues. The sequence was collected from a young man in good health. The chain recombines TRBV14 with TRBJ1-6; 8 nucleotides match TRBD1. The sequenced sample was naive CD4+ T cells sorted from blood. Specified subset: CD45RA+ positively selected. This CDR3 reads CASSQYRQGSPLHF. CDR3 in DNA: TGTGCCAGCAGCCAATACAGACAGGGGTCACCCCTCCACTTT.